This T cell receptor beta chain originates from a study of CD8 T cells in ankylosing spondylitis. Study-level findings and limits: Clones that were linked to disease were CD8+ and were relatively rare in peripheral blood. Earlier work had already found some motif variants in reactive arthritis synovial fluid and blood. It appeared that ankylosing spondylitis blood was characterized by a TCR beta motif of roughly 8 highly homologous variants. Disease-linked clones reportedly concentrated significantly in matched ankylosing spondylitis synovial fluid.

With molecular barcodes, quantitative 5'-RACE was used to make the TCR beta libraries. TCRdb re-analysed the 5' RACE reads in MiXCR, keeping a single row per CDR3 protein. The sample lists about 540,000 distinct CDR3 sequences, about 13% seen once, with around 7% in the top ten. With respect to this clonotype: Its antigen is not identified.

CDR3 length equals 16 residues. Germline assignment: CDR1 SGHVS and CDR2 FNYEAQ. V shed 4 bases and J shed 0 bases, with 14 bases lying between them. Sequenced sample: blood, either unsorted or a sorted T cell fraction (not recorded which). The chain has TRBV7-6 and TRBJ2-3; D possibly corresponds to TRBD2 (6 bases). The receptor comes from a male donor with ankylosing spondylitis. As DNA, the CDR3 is TGTGCCAGCAGCTCCCACGGGAGCTCTAGCACAGATACGCAGTATTTT. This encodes CASSSHGSSSTDTQYF.